Following are 26 T cell receptor beta chains from one sample sequenced in a study of blood T cell repertoires in COVID-19. The data were produced by immunoSEQ multiplex PCR, yet TCRdb's version contains in-frame clones alone and is incomplete. The sample lists around 300,000 clones, about 90% occurring once. The source material was PBMCs or T cells enriched from blood (not recorded which). Source of these receptors: a young woman who had recovered from COVID-19.

The chain is built from TRBV24-1 and TRBJ2-7; weak D call: TRBD1 (6 bases). V lost 5 bases and J 4 bases, leaving 11 bases between the germline ends. This CDR3 has 13 residues. Germline V gene sequence: CDR1 KGHDR, CDR2 SFDVKD. CDR3 residues: CATSAGDPYEQYF. The CDR3 DNA is TGTGCCACCAGTGCAGGGGACCCTTACGAGCAGTACTTC.

Only a few counts were recorded for this clone. V is TRBV11-2 and J is TRBJ2-5; D gene ambiguous. Germline CDR1 SGHAT, CDR2 FQNNGV. V lost 3 bases and J 11 bases, leaving 10 bases between the germline ends. The CDR3 has 11 residues. CDR3 bases: TGTGCCAGCAGCTTCGACTGGCTACAGTACTTC. Translating it yields CASSFDWLQYF.

The genes are TRBV6-5 and TRBJ1-5; 8 positions match TRBD1. The CDR3 is 15 amino acids. With V trimmed by 7 bases and J by 5 bases, 10 bases remained unmatched. From germline, CDR1 is MNHEY and CDR2 SVGAGI. CDR3 nucleotides: TGTGCCAGCAAATCCGGACAGGGAGATTATCAGCCCCAGCATTTT. The encoded protein is CASKSGQGDYQPQHF.

The CDR3 bases are TGCGCCAGCAGCTTGGTGGACAGGGCCTCCTACGAGCAGTACTTC. It is translated as CASSLVDRASYEQYF. The chain couples TRBV5-1 to TRBJ2-7; TRBD1 aligns across 8 bases. The V segment lost 0 bases and the J segment 0 bases; nucleotides outside the gene matches: 2. CDR1 and CDR2 (germline): SGHRS, YFSETQ. There are 15 residues in the CDR3.

V gene TRBV18 combines with J gene TRBJ1-5; TRBD1 matches at 10 bases. J lost 2 bases, V lost 2 bases, and 9 bases had no gene match. This CDR3 region has 18 residues. Germline loops: CDR1 KGHSH, CDR2 LQKENI. The CDR3 region is CASSPSGQGRSGNQPQHF. The CDR3 nucleotides read TGTGCCAGCTCACCATCGGGACAGGGGAGATCGGGCAATCAGCCCCAGCATTTT.

This rearrangement joins TRBV2 to TRBJ1-4, with TRBD1 identical over 8 bases. After removal of 8 bases from V and 15 bases from J, the junction contained 14 bases not matched to a gene. Germline CDR1 is SNHLY and CDR2 is FYNNEI. The CDR3 totals 13 residues. The CDR3 sequence: CASRDRREGKMFF. The CDR3 DNA reads TGTGCCAGCCGGGACAGGCGGGAAGGTAAAATGTTTTTT.

V is TRBV29-1 and J is TRBJ2-1, with 8 bases that match TRBD2. V was clipped by 4 bases and J by 6 bases; unmatched bases: 8. This CDR3 is 14 amino acids long. In germline, CDR1 is SQVTM, CDR2 ANQGSEA. CDR3 coding DNA: TGCAGCGTTGGGACTAGCAAGACCATCAATGAGCAGTTCTTC. It codes for CSVGTSKTINEQFF.

The chain links TRBV7-6 to TRBJ2-7; 7 bases line up with TRBD1. CDR1 is SGHVS and CDR2 is FNYEAQ in the germline V gene. Trimming removed 5 bases from V and 1 base from J; junction bases left unmatched: 5. The CDR3 covers 14 residues. CDR3 bases: TGTGCCAGCAGCCCCTGGACAGGTTCCTACGAGCAGTACTTC. It specifies CASSPWTGSYEQYF.

In this sample, this clone turned up once. The chain joins TRBV25-1 to TRBJ2-3; TRBD2 matches 8 bases. CDR1 is MGHDK, CDR2 SYGVNS, per germline. The CDR3 length is 18 residues. V shed 0 bases, J shed 3 bases, and the junction held 11 bases outside the gene matches. CDR3 coding DNA: TGTGCCAGCAGTGAATACCCCCGGCCTAGCGGGCATACAGATACGCAGTATTTT. Protein: CASSEYPRPSGHTDTQYF.

This chain's CDR3 is CAWSSGGYEQYF. The DNA for the CDR3 is TGTGCCTGGAGTTCGGGTGGATACGAGCAGTACTTC. V usage is TRBV30 and J usage is TRBJ2-7; D is undetermined. CDR3 length: 12 amino acids. V lost 2 bases and J 4 bases, leaving 9 bases between the germline ends. Per germline, CDR1 GTSNPN and CDR2 SVGIG (reference sequence).

This chain joins TRBV7-9 and TRBJ1-3; a possible D gene is TRBD1 (6 bases). Germline values: CDR1 SEHNR, CDR2 FQNEAQ (reference sequence). Between the trimmed V and J ends, which lost 3 bases and 8 bases, there was a span of 17 bases. This CDR3 comprises 15 residues. The CDR3 sequence is CASSFQTGNGDTIYF. CDR3 DNA: TGTGCCAGCAGCTTCCAGACAGGCAACGGCGACACCATATATTTT. The variable domain in full, completed from reference TRBV7-9 and TRBJ1-3, reads DTGVSQNPRHKITKRGQNVTFRCDPISEHNRLYWYRQTLGQGPEFLTYFQNEAQLEKSRLLSDRFSAERPKGSFSTLEIQRTEQGDSAMYLCASSFQTGNGDTIYFGEGSWLTVV.

The V and J genes are TRBV29-1 and TRBJ2-1; the match to TRBD2 covers 7 bases. This CDR3 region has 15 residues. The V gene end was trimmed by 0 bases and the J gene end by 4 bases; junction bases not matched to a gene: 6. Germline CDR1 SQVTM, CDR2 ANQGSEA. The CDR3 protein is CSVEDLGTTYNEQFF. CDR3 sequence (DNA): TGCAGCGTTGAAGATCTCGGGACTACTTACAATGAGCAGTTCTTC.

This clone is a singleton in its sample. The chain couples TRBV18 to TRBJ2-3; no clear D. The CDR3 has 12 amino acids. V lost 0 bases, J lost 6 bases, and 4 bases lay in between. CDR1 and CDR2 (germline): KGHSH, LQKENI. The CDR3 sequence is CASSPPGDTQYF. In DNA, the CDR3 is TGTGCCAGCTCACCACCGGGCGATACGCAGTATTTT.

Comment on this clone: Other DNA sequences in this specimen translate into the identical CDR3. CDR3 coding DNA: TGTGCCAGCACCGCTGTTGCGGGGGGGGAAACCGGGGAGCTGTTTTTT. Encoded protein: CASTAVAGGETGELFF. The chain joins TRBV14 to TRBJ2-2; 9 nucleotides align to TRBD2. Looked up from germline, CDR1 is SGHDN and CDR2 is FVKESK. Losses at the gene ends were 7 bases for V and 5 bases for J; bases not matched to a gene: 11. The CDR3 sequence is 16 residues long.

The rearrangement links TRBV4-1 to TRBJ1-1; 9 bases match TRBD1. The CDR3 covers 20 residues. The V and J ends lost 0 bases and 6 bases, in that order; junction bases with no gene match: 20. The germline gives CDR1 MGHRA, CDR2 YSYEKL. In DNA, the CDR3 is TGCGCCAGCAGCCAAGATCAGGTTGGGACAGGGTTTGCTGGTGGAGCTGAAGCTTTCTTT. This translates into CASSQDQVGTGFAGGAEAFF.

This chain links TRBV27 with TRBJ2-1; 8 bases align to TRBD1. Trimming cost V 2 bases and J 5 bases; bases outside gene matches: 5. Per germline, CDR1 MNHEY and CDR2 SMNVEV (reference sequence). The CDR3 extends over 15 amino acids. The CDR3 protein is CASSLNAGGHNEQFF. DNA of the CDR3: TGTGCCAGCAGTTTAAATGCAGGGGGCCACAATGAGCAGTTCTTC.

This sequence joins TRBV28 and TRBJ2-3, with 7 bases that match TRBD2. Germline CDR1 MDHEN, CDR2 SYDVKM. The CDR3 runs to 15 residues. With 0 bases clipped from V and 4 bases from J, the junction kept 4 bases outside the gene matches. This chain's CDR3 is CASSLWGGEADTQYF. The DNA for the CDR3 is TGTGCCAGCAGTTTATGGGGGGGGGAGGCAGATACGCAGTATTTT.

In regard to this clone: The junction shows a germline mismatch at one end, possibly a read error. CDR3 DNA sequence: TGTGCCAGCAGCCCTCCGGGACAGGGTGGAAAAGTGATTATCTTC. Encoded protein: CASSPPGQGGKVIIF. The J gene is TRBJ2-1, the V gene TRBV3-1 (or the pseudogene TRBV3-2); 9 positions agree with TRBD1. In germline, CDR1 is LGHDT, CDR2 YNNKEL (reference sequence). The CDR3 is made up of 15 amino acids.

This clone has just a few counts. The CDR3 here is CASSPEGTGQGQPQHF. The DNA of the CDR3 is TGTGCCAGCAGCCCCGAGGGGACAGGGCAGGGCCAGCCCCAGCATTTT. V and J are TRBV7-9 and TRBJ1-5, with TRBD1 identical over 9 bases. The CDR3 runs 16 residues. From germline, CDR1 is SEHNR and CDR2 FQNEAQ (reference sequence). V gave up 5 bases and J gave up 7 bases; unmatched junction bases: 12.

The rearrangement uses TRBV7-6 and TRBJ2-7, with a weak D call TRBD1 (5 bases). Germline CDR1 reads SGHVS; CDR2 reads FNYEAQ. The CDR3 totals 17 residues. The V end was cut by 5 bases, the J end by 4 bases, with 24 bases between. CDR3 in amino acids: CASSPRPGSFRSYEQYF. Here the CDR3 DNA reads TGTGCCAGCAGCCCCCGTCCAGGGTCGTTCCGATCATACGAGCAGTACTTC.

The J gene is TRBJ1-5, the V gene TRBV6-5; no definite D call. Germline assignment: CDR1 MNHEY and CDR2 SVGAGI. With 4 bases removed from V and 4 bases from J, the gap between germline ends came to 5 bases. This CDR3 comprises 12 residues. This chain's CDR3 is CASSSGNQPQHF. Written as DNA, the CDR3 is TGTGCCAGCAGTTCCGGTAATCAGCCCCAGCATTTT.

The DNA of the CDR3 is TGCGCCAGCAGCCTTGGGACAGATCTAAATCAGCCCCAGCATTTT. Translation gives CASSLGTDLNQPQHF. The chain has TRBV5-1 and TRBJ1-5; 7 bases align to TRBD1. Germline trimming cut 4 bases from V and 4 bases from J; bases unmatched to any gene: 8. CDR1 and CDR2 (germline): SGHRS, YFSETQ. The CDR3 sequence is 15 residues long.

As DNA, the CDR3 is TGTGCCAGCAGCGAGGGGACAGGGTTAGATGAAAAACTGTTTTTT. Its protein product is CASSEGTGLDEKLFF. The rearrangement joins TRBV9 to TRBJ1-4; 9 bases are shared with TRBD1. Germline-derived CDR1 and CDR2 are SGDLS and YYNGEE. The CDR3 covers 15 residues. With V trimmed by 3 bases and J by 6 bases, 6 bases remained unmatched.

This chain uses TRBV5-4 with TRBJ1-6, with D unclear. CDR1 and CDR2 from the germline V gene are SGHNT and YYREEE (reference sequence). CDR3 size: 14 residues. The ends were cut back, 0 bases at V and 6 bases at J, with 7 bases in the middle. The CDR3 region has the DNA TGTGCCAGCAGCTTGGACAGAACTAATTCACCCCTCCACTTT. The encoded protein is CASSLDRTNSPLHF.

The rearrangement uses TRBV27 and TRBJ2-1; D may be TRBD1 (6 bases). V was clipped by 6 bases and J by 4 bases, with 22 bases between them. This CDR3 spans 17 amino acids. CDR1 is MNHEY and CDR2 is SMNVEV in the germline V gene (reference sequence). CDR3 amino acids: CASRPITVTRGYNEQFF. The CDR3, as DNA: TGTGCCAGCAGACCGATAACGGTCACGAGGGGGTACAATGAGCAGTTCTTC.

V usage is TRBV10-3 and J usage is TRBJ1-1; 7 bases align to TRBD1. The CDR3 consists of 12 residues. J lost 7 bases, V lost 6 bases, and 5 bases had no gene match. CDR1 is ENHRY and CDR2 is SYGVKD in the germline V gene. The chain's CDR3 is CAIRGTENEAFF. The CDR3 region has the DNA TGTGCCATCAGAGGGACAGAAAATGAAGCTTTCTTT.